There are many counts of the clone carrying this TCR beta chain. Its antigen is undetermined. This entry is derived from a study of T cells after yellow fever vaccination. General observations from the study: Subsequent booster samples again held most clones from primary vaccination (under 98% CD4, nearly 90% CD8).

The CDR3 has 16 residues. The V end lost 0 bases, the J end lost 0 bases, and 13 bases lay between the germline ends. Germline CDR1 reads SGHRS; CDR2 reads YFSETQ. A single record per CDR3 protein comes from TCRdb applying MiXCR to the 5' RACE reads. The table has around 100,000 distinct CDR3 sequences, roughly 8.9% seen once. The sequences come from CD8+ T cells sorted from PBMCs, collected 45 days after the yellow fever booster vaccination. The chain couples TRBV5-1 to TRBJ2-7; D gene ambiguous. The sequence came from a man younger than 45 who received the YFV17D yellow fever vaccine. The CDR3 is CASSLALGTSSYEQYF. The CDR3 coding sequence is TGCGCCAGCAGCTTGGCCCTGGGTACCAGCTCCTACGAGCAGTACTTC.